The 14 T cell receptor beta chains presented below share a single source sample, sequenced in a study of T cells in Graves' hyperthyroidism and ophthalmopathy (dated by TCRdb to about 2019). The library was prepared using multiplex PCR. TCRdb lists the instrument as Illumina HiSeq 2000. The TCR beta CDR3 regions were amplified from RNA transcripts. The first round of RT-PCR for the TCR CDR3 was performed with the HTBI primer set and the Qiagen OneStep RT-PCR kit. TCRdb cleaned the public reads at Q25 with fastp, built clones with MiXCR and kept in-frame beta chains. Rows with a matching CDR3 protein are joined into one entry that keeps the most common DNA and genes. The sample table lists about 620,000 distinct CDR3 sequences, around 15% of them with a count of one. The ten largest make up 3.8% of the sample. The sequenced sample consisted of blood. The receptor source for this set is a woman in her thirties with Graves' hyperthyroidism.

This clonotype showed up just a few times. The V and J genes are TRBV20-1 and TRBJ2-3, with unresolved D. Trimming removed 4 bases at V and 0 bases at J, with 8 bases between. Germline CDR1 and CDR2: DFQATT and SNEGSKA (reference sequence). The CDR3 is 13 residues long. The CDR3 nucleotides read TGCAGTGCTACACGCTCTAGCACAGATACGCAGTATTTT. This sequence encodes CSATRSSTDTQYF.

The chain has TRBV7-9 and TRBJ1-1, with unresolved D. CDR3 size: 15 residues. Looked up from germline, CDR1 is SEHNR and CDR2 is FQNEAQ (reference sequence). V dropped 1 base and J dropped 1 base, with 10 bases sitting between them. In DNA form, the CDR3 reads TGTGCCAGCAGCTTAGGGGTTTTAGGGAACACTGAAGCTTTCTTT. This codes for CASSLGVLGNTEAFF.

This clonotype was counted many times. The chain employs TRBV7-3 and TRBJ2-5; the D is unclear. The CDR3 is made up of 13 amino acids. The germline gives CDR1 SGHTA, CDR2 FQGTGA. Trimming removed 6 bases at V and 5 bases at J, with 13 bases between. The CDR3 DNA reads as TGTGCCAGCAGTTTGGGATTTGGGGAGACCCAGTACTTC. Translated, it gives CASSLGFGETQYF.

The table lists this clonotype with many counts. The chain employs TRBV11-3 and TRBJ2-3; possible D gene TRBD2, 5 bases. This CDR3 contains 16 residues. Germline CDR1 and CDR2: SGHNT and YENEEA. The V end was cut by 1 base, the J end by 0 bases, with 11 bases between. The CDR3 nucleotides are TGTGCCAGCAGCTTAGGCCTAGCTCCTAGCACAGATACGCAGTATTTT. This translates into CASSLGLAPSTDTQYF.

A few counts support this clonotype. This sequence joins TRBV30 and TRBJ2-7; 13 bases agree with TRBD2. The CDR3 has 15 amino acids. V lost 2 bases and J lost 3; bases outside the gene matches: 4. Germline loops: CDR1 GTSNPN, CDR2 SVGIG (reference sequence). CDR3 loop: CAWSHWTSGSYEQYF. Written as DNA, the CDR3 is TGTGCCTGGAGTCACTGGACTAGCGGGAGCTACGAGCAGTACTTC.

The rearrangement joins TRBV5-6 to TRBJ2-2, with D possibly being TRBD2 (5 bases). Trimming took 4 bases from V and 7 from J, leaving 11 bases between them. Germline V lookup: CDR1 SGHDT, CDR2 YYEEEE. The CDR3 is made up of 13 amino acids. The CDR3 spells CASSTGDYGELFF. The CDR3 bases are TGTGCCAGCAGCACCGGAGACTACGGGGAGCTGTTTTTT.

In its sample, this clonotype was seen many times. CDR3 DNA: TGTGCCAGCAGTAGCGGGACAGGGGGCGGCTACACCTTC. Residues: CASSSGTGGGYTF. This rearrangement joins TRBV28 to TRBJ1-2, with 12 bases lining up with TRBD1. CDR3 length: 13 residues. V lost 5 bases, J lost 8 bases, and 3 bases stayed unmatched. Germline V gene sequence: CDR1 MDHEN, CDR2 SYDVKM.

On this clonotype: A read error may explain this, as a much larger clone is one base away. The chain joins TRBV7-2 to TRBJ2-7, with 10 bases that match TRBD2. The CDR3 has 15 amino acids. Germline V gives CDR1 SGHTA, CDR2 FQGNSA. CDR3 sequence reads: CASSPAAGGPGGQYF. The CDR3 DNA reads as TGCGCCAGCAGCCCGGCAGCGGGAGGGCCCGGTGGGCAGTACTTC.

CDR3 nucleotide sequence: TGTGCCAGCAGTTCTGGGACAGGGGAGAGGAGGGGGGAAAAACTGTTTTTT. This codes for CASSSGTGERRGEKLFF. This chain uses TRBV27 with TRBJ1-4; TRBD1 matches 10 bases. CDR1 is MNHEY and CDR2 is SMNVEV in the germline V gene (reference sequence). The junction had 13 bases not matched to a gene; V was cut back by 4 bases and J by 8 bases. CDR3 length equals 17 residues.

This clonotype was observed a handful of times. V and J are TRBV9 and TRBJ2-1, with 11 nucleotides matching TRBD2. J lost 13 bases, V lost 3 bases, and 9 bases had no gene match. Germline CDR1 and CDR2: SGDLS and YYNGEE. The CDR3 length is 14 residues. CDR3 residues: CASSAVAGGGFQFF. Here the CDR3 DNA reads TGTGCCAGCAGCGCAGTAGCGGGAGGGGGGTTTCAGTTCTTC.

This clonotype was seen only a few times. The chain has TRBV6-1 and TRBJ1-2; the D is unclear. Trimming took 7 bases from V and 0 from J, leaving 15 bases between them. Germline V gives CDR1 MNHNS, CDR2 SASEGT. The CDR3 loop spans 15 amino acids. The CDR3 region is CASKPQTSANYGYTF. The CDR3 bases are TGTGCCAGCAAACCCCAAACGTCGGCTAACTATGGCTACACCTTC.

Only a few counts were recorded for this clonotype. The rearrangement uses TRBV29-1 and TRBJ1-1; D is uncertain. Trimming left V 5 bases short and J 8 bases short, with 12 bases between. The V gene's germline CDR1 is SQVTM and CDR2 ANQGSEA. CDR3 length equals 11 residues. The CDR3 region is CSVRREFEAFF. The CDR3 bases are TGCAGCGTTCGGAGGGAGTTCGAAGCTTTCTTT.

CDR3 in DNA: TGTGCCAGCAGCGCTCAACTCACTAGCTCCGGGGAGCTGTTTTTT. It is translated as CASSAQLTSSGELFF. The chain uses TRBV7-2 and TRBJ2-2, with a weak D call TRBD2 (6 bases). In germline, CDR1 is SGHTA, CDR2 FQGNSA. Trimming removed 5 bases at V and 6 bases at J, with 16 bases between. The CDR3 is 15 amino acids.

This clonotype was counted at least ten times. This chain connects TRBV19 to TRBJ2-1; D call uncertain. Per the germline V gene, CDR1 is LNHDA and CDR2 is SQIVND (reference sequence). Trimming removed 1 base at V and 4 bases at J, with 14 bases between. This CDR3 spans 16 amino acids. The CDR3 coding sequence is TGTGCCAGTAGTATAGTAGCCCTACCGACTTACAATGAGCAGTTCTTC. Translating gives CASSIVALPTYNEQFF.